The 2 T cell receptor beta chains below all came from one sample that was sequenced in a study of vaccination effects on CD4 cells after COVID-19. Using viral peptide pools, the ViraFEST assay grew out antigen-specific CD4+ T cells prior to sequencing. Following 10 days of culture, CD4+ T cells were isolated. The cohort was immunized with two doses of either the BNT162b2 or mRNA-1273 vaccine. Sequencing was performed with immunoSEQ multiplex PCR; in TCRdb, only in-frame clones are kept and a portion is missing. The repertoire consists of 20,000 or so clones, with around 76% occurring once and the leading ten covering around 10%. Their target antigens are unknown. Source: CD4+ T cells from PBMCs cultured with HCoV-229E spike peptides, taken after COVID-19 vaccination. Every receptor here comes from a human donor who received a COVID-19 vaccine.

This clone has more than one count but fewer than ten. This chain links TRBV28 with TRBJ2-3; 7 bases align to TRBD2. This CDR3 comprises 16 residues. Unmatched junction bases numbered 8, after V lost 4 bases and J lost 1 base. Germline assignment: CDR1 MDHEN and CDR2 SYDVKM. The CDR3, as DNA: TGTGCCAGCAGTTCCCTTTTAAGCGGGGGCACAGATACGCAGTATTTT. Encoded protein: CASSSLLSGGTDTQYF.

There are a few counts of this clone. V and J are TRBV2 and TRBJ1-5, with D possibly TRBD1 on 5 matching bases. Germline values: CDR1 SNHLY, CDR2 FYNNEI. V shed 7 bases and J shed 7 bases, with 17 bases lying between them. This CDR3 spans 14 amino acids. The CDR3 protein is CASKPAGLWQPQHF. The CDR3 DNA reads TGTGCCAGCAAGCCAGCAGGGCTATGGCAGCCCCAGCATTTT.